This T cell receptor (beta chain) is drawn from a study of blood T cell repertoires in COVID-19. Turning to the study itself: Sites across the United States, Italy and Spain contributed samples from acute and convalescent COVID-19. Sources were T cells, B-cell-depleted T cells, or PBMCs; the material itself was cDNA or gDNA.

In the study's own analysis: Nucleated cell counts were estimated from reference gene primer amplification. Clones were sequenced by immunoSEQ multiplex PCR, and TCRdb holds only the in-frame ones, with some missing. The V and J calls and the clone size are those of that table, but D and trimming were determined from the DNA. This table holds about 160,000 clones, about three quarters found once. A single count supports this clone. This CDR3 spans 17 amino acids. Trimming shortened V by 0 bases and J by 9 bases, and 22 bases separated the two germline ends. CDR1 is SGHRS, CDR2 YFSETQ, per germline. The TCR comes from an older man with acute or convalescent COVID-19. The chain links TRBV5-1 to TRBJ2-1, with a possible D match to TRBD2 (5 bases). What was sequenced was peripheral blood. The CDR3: CASSLGNTGPSGGEQFF. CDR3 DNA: TGCGCCAGCAGCTTGGGTAACACCGGACCTTCCGGAGGTGAGCAGTTCTTC.